The 26 T cell receptor beta chains listed next were all sequenced from one sample in a study of PD-L1 blockade in urothelial cancer. Using immunoSEQ multiplex PCR, the repertoire was profiled, and TCRdb retains in-frame clones only, with some absent. The data show tens of thousands of clones, about 86% seen once. The specimen was PBMCs, collected around atezolizumab (anti-PD-L1) treatment. Receptors were obtained from a man aged 50 to 59 with urothelial cancer.

This chain joins TRBV2 and TRBJ1-2, with 7 bases identical to TRBD1. There are 13 residues in the CDR3. The germline V gene encodes CDR1 SNHLY and CDR2 FYNNEI. V dropped 4 bases and J dropped 4; count of bases not matched to a gene: 3. The CDR3 reads CASSGDSRYGYTF. CDR3 DNA sequence: TGTGCCAGCAGTGGGGACAGTCGCTATGGCTACACCTTC.

The CDR3 nucleotides read TGTGCCAGCAGTCCGGGACAGGGACAAGAGACCCAGTACTTC. It specifies CASSPGQGQETQYF. The chain combines TRBV28 with TRBJ2-5; 9 bases map to TRBD1. V lost 5 bases and J lost 2; bases outside the gene matches: 3. The germline CDR1 and CDR2 sequences are MDHEN and SYDVKM. This CDR3 spans 14 amino acids. The full variable domain, completed using reference TRBV28 and TRBJ2-5, is DVKVTQSSRYLVKRTGEKVFLECVQDMDHENMFWYRQDPGLGLRLIYFSYDVKMKEKGDIPEGYSVSREKKERFSLILESASTNQTSMYLCASSPGQGQETQYFGPGTRLLVL.

The V gene is TRBV2, the J gene TRBJ2-2, with D perhaps matching TRBD2 (5 bases). V shed 7 bases and J shed 10 bases, with 13 bases lying between them. The CDR3 spans 12 residues. The germline gives CDR1 SNHLY, CDR2 FYNNEI. The CDR3 spells CASKSGSSELFF. The CDR3 DNA follows: TGTGCCAGCAAGAGCGGTTCATCGGAGCTGTTTTTT.

The CDR3 DNA follows: TGCGCCAGCAGCCAAGGGCAGGGCACTGAAGCTTTCTTT. Its translation is CASSQGQGTEAFF. The genes are TRBV4-1 and TRBJ1-1; D might be TRBD1 (5 bases). V was cut by 1 base and J by 4 bases, with 7 bases left in between. Germline V CDR1 and CDR2: MGHRA, YSYEKL. The CDR3 runs to 13 residues.

The chain has TRBV28 and TRBJ2-3, with 10 nucleotides matching TRBD2. There are 14 residues in the CDR3. Losses at the gene ends were 10 bases for V and 5 bases for J; bases not matched to a gene: 9. Germline CDR1 is MDHEN and CDR2 is SYDVKM. This CDR3 is CATWKREGGDTQYF. In DNA form, the CDR3 reads TGTGCCACCTGGAAGCGGGAGGGAGGAGATACGCAGTATTTT.

The gene calls are TRBV4-1 and TRBJ1-5; 7 positions agree with TRBD1. CDR1 MGHRA and CDR2 YSYEKL come from the germline V gene. Trimming removed 3 bases from V and 6 bases from J; junction bases left unmatched: 14. The CDR3 is made up of 17 amino acids. CDR3 sequence (DNA): TGCGCCAGCAGCCACACAGGACAGGTGGGGATGAGTCAGCCCCAGCATTTT. This sequence encodes CASSHTGQVGMSQPQHF.

The rearrangement links TRBV13 to TRBJ2-3; D possibly corresponds to TRBD2 (5 bases). This CDR3 contains 15 residues. Germline V gives CDR1 PRHDT, CDR2 FYEKMQ (reference sequence). Trimming stripped 3 bases from V and 1 base from J, with 11 bases between. CDR3 protein: CASSFHSGRTDTQYF. As DNA, the CDR3 is TGTGCCAGCAGCTTCCACAGCGGCCGCACAGATACGCAGTATTTT.

Only one count was recorded for this clone. The J gene is TRBJ2-5, the V gene TRBV6-1; 11 bases match TRBD2. V was pared by 2 bases and J by 2 bases, with 10 bases of the junction left unmatched. Looked up from germline, CDR1 is MNHNS and CDR2 is SASEGT. This CDR3 spans 18 amino acids. Here the CDR3 reads CASSESFIAGGNQETQYF. The CDR3 nucleotides are TGTGCCAGCAGTGAAAGTTTTATAGCGGGAGGGAATCAAGAGACCCAGTACTTC.

A few counts support this clone. This rearrangement joins TRBV20-1 to TRBJ1-2; D is undetermined. Trimming left V 1 base short and J 8 bases short, with 8 bases between. CDR3 size: 11 residues. Germline lookup yields CDR1 DFQATT and CDR2 SNEGSKA (reference sequence). CDR3 residues: CSARGGYGYTF. The CDR3 coding sequence is TGCAGTGCTAGAGGAGGTTACGGCTACACCTTC.

The V call is TRBV5-1, the J call TRBJ1-6, with D tentatively TRBD1 (5 bases). With 0 bases removed from V and 0 bases from J, the gap between germline ends came to 10 bases. The CDR3 loop spans 17 amino acids. Germline CDR1 is SGHRS and CDR2 is YFSETQ. The DNA of the CDR3 is TGCGCCAGCAGCTTGGACAGGCCGAGCTCCTATAATTCACCCCTCCACTTT. Amino acid sequence: CASSLDRPSSYNSPLHF.

This chain connects TRBV7-3 to TRBJ2-2, with 14 bases that match TRBD2. The trim removed 5 bases at V and 6 bases at J, leaving 2 bases unmatched. The CDR3 extends over 15 amino acids. Germline V gene lookup returns CDR1 SGHTA and CDR2 FQGTGA. The CDR3, as DNA: TGTGCCAGCAGCCCGGGACTAGCGGGAGCCGGGGAGCTGTTTTTT. Translating it yields CASSPGLAGAGELFF.

The chain couples TRBV11-2 to TRBJ2-7; 9 bases are a match to TRBD1. This CDR3 contains 15 residues. V shed 5 bases, J shed 1 base, and the junction held 6 bases outside the gene matches. Germline loops: CDR1 SGHAT, CDR2 FQNNGV. The CDR3 spells CASSTGQGKSYEQYF. In DNA form, the CDR3 reads TGTGCCAGCAGCACCGGACAGGGGAAGTCCTACGAGCAGTACTTC.

The gene calls are TRBV19 and TRBJ1-5; TRBD1 matches 7 bases. The CDR3 has 14 amino acids. Germline V CDR1 and CDR2: LNHDA, SQIVND (reference sequence). The trim removed 4 bases at V and 3 bases at J, leaving 3 bases unmatched. The CDR3 bases are TGTGCCAGTAGTAGGGGACAGTACAATCAGCCCCAGCATTTT. This sequence encodes CASSRGQYNQPQHF.

The chain carries TRBV30 and TRBJ1-2; possible D gene TRBD1, 5 bases. The V end was cut by 2 bases, the J end by 0 bases, with 10 bases between. Germline CDR1 is GTSNPN and CDR2 is SVGIG (reference sequence). CDR3 size: 14 residues. The CDR3 spells CAWSWGVTNYGYTF. The CDR3 DNA reads as TGTGCCTGGAGTTGGGGGGTAACTAACTATGGCTACACCTTC.

The rearrangement links TRBV15 to TRBJ2-3; possibly TRBD1 for D (6 bases). The CDR3 is 12 amino acids. Germline CDR1 LNHNV, CDR2 YYDKDF (reference sequence). The germline V and J ends were trimmed by 5 bases and 5 bases, with 8 bases remaining between them. In DNA form, the CDR3 reads TGTGCCACCAGCGGGACAAGAGATACGCAGTATTTT. The encoded protein is CATSGTRDTQYF.

The rearrangement links TRBV11-2 to TRBJ1-1; 7 bases are a match to TRBD1. After removal of 4 bases from V and 5 bases from J, the junction contained 7 bases not matched to a gene. Germline CDR1 and CDR2: SGHAT and FQNNGV. The CDR3 runs 14 residues. CDR3 sequence (DNA): TGTGCCAGCAGCTACGAGGGGGCGGGGACTGAAGCTTTCTTT. Amino acid sequence: CASSYEGAGTEAFF.

This chain connects TRBV18 to TRBJ2-1; perhaps TRBD2 as D (5 bases). Germline V CDR1 and CDR2: KGHSH, LQKENI. V was pared by 1 base and J by 4 bases, with 14 bases between. The CDR3 is 16 residues long. The DNA for the CDR3 is TGTGCCAGCTCACCACAGGCCCGGACTCTATACAATGAGCAGTTCTTC. Its protein product is CASSPQARTLYNEQFF.

The chain recombines TRBV2 with TRBJ2-5; tentative D call: TRBD2 (6 bases). Germline lookup yields CDR1 SNHLY and CDR2 FYNNEI. Trimming cost V 5 bases and J 0 bases, with 10 bases left between them. The CDR3 runs 14 residues. CDR3: CASSRETYQETQYF. The CDR3 region has the DNA TGTGCCAGCAGTCGGGAGACGTACCAAGAGACCCAGTACTTC.

The chain couples TRBV19 to TRBJ2-2, with TRBD1 identical over 9 bases. From germline, CDR1 is LNHDA and CDR2 SQIVND (reference sequence). This CDR3 is built from 16 residues. V lost 0 bases, J lost 5 bases, and 4 bases stayed unmatched. CDR3 nucleotides: TGTGCCAGTAGTATAGACAGGGACAGGGTTACCGGGGAGCTGTTTTTT. As protein: CASSIDRDRVTGELFF.

The rearrangement joins TRBV28 to TRBJ1-1; D might be TRBD1 (5 bases). The V gene lost 2 bases and the J gene lost 4 bases, with 17 bases spanning the gap. From germline, CDR1 is MDHEN and CDR2 SYDVKM. The CDR3 length is 16 residues. CDR3 residues: CASSLIGGSASTEAFF. CDR3 nucleotide sequence: TGTGCCAGCAGTTTAATTGGGGGGTCGGCGAGCACTGAAGCTTTCTTT.

This chain joins TRBV7-3 and TRBJ2-3, with D maybe TRBD1 (5 bases). The V gene lost 3 bases and the J gene lost 2 bases, with 15 bases spanning the gap. The CDR3 is 16 amino acids. The germline V gene encodes CDR1 SGHTA and CDR2 FQGTGA. CDR3 DNA sequence: TGTGCCAGCAGCTTGCAGGGCAGATTGGACACAGATACGCAGTATTTT. Translation gives CASSLQGRLDTDTQYF. The whole variable domain, remainder taken from reference TRBV7-3 and TRBJ2-3, is GAGVSQTPSNKVTEKGKYVELRCDPISGHTALYWYRQSLGQGPEFLIYFQGTGAADDSGLPNDRFFAVRPEGSVSTLKIQRTERGDSAVYLCASSLQGRLDTDTQYFGPGTRLTVL.

The chain carries TRBV6-1 and TRBJ1-4, with TRBD1 matching 9 bases. V lost 6 bases and J lost 7; bases outside the gene matches: 9. Germline V gene data show CDR1 as MNHNS and CDR2 as SASEGT. This CDR3 region has 15 residues. The CDR3 DNA reads as TGTGCCAGCAGCCGACCGGACAGGGGCGGTGAAAAACTGTTTTTT. The encoded protein is CASSRPDRGGEKLFF.

The chain carries TRBV11-2 and TRBJ2-3, with D tentatively TRBD2 (6 bases). The length of the CDR3 is 15 residues. Looked up from germline, CDR1 is SGHAT and CDR2 is FQNNGV. V shed 5 bases and J shed 2 bases, with 14 bases lying between them. The CDR3 nucleotides are TGTGCCAGCAGCACGCCGGGACTTCCCACAGATACGCAGTATTTT. Its protein is CASSTPGLPTDTQYF.

The V and J genes are TRBV19 and TRBJ1-2; TRBD1 agrees at 9 bases. CDR1 LNHDA and CDR2 SQIVND come from the germline V gene (reference sequence). The CDR3 runs 14 residues. With V trimmed by 6 bases and J by 2 bases, 4 bases remained unmatched. The CDR3 is CASSRDRDNYGYTF. The CDR3 coding sequence is TGTGCCAGTAGCCGGGACAGGGACAACTATGGCTACACCTTC. The full variable domain, its missing parts supplied by reference TRBV19 and TRBJ1-2, is DGGITQSPKYLFRKEGQNVTLSCEQNLNHDAMYWYRQDPGQGLRLIYYSQIVNDFQKGDIAEGYSVSREKKESFPLTVTSAQKNPTAFYLCASSRDRDNYGYTFGSGTRLTVV.

This clone was picked up a small number of times. The chain links TRBV18 to TRBJ1-1; perhaps TRBD1 as D (6 bases). V was cut by 1 base and J by 1 base, with 10 bases left in between. This CDR3 comprises 15 residues. Germline loops: CDR1 KGHSH, CDR2 LQKENI. CDR3 nucleotides: TGTGCCAGCTCACCACGTCGGGGGGCGAACACTGAAGCTTTCTTT. This codes for CASSPRRGANTEAFF.

In its sample, this clone was seen once. This specimen includes other DNA sequences encoding the same CDR3. This chain links TRBV18 with TRBJ2-7; no firm D call. This CDR3 region has 13 residues. The germline V gene encodes CDR1 KGHSH and CDR2 LQKENI. The V end was cut by 0 bases, the J end by 0 bases, with 3 bases between. CDR3 nucleotides: TGTGCCAGCTCACCACCCAGCTCCTACGAGCAGTACTTC. Protein sequence: CASSPPSSYEQYF.